The clone carrying this T cell receptor (beta chain) was seen only once. Antigen: not known. This entry comes from a study of shared clonotypes between healthy human individuals. Findings and limits, study-wide: Clonotypes shared by all four donors outscored non-shared clonotypes in generation probability. Large depth notwithstanding, sorted-subset sequencing proved incomplete by rarefaction.

Around 220 ng DNA, 25,000 to 35,000 T cell genomes, went into each sorted-subset replicate PCR. Original data processing: Filtering differed, since immunoSEQ gave only junction sequences and no quality scores. Clones were read by immunoSEQ multiplex PCR, and TCRdb kept only the in-frame ones, dropping some. V and J calls plus clone size are reproduced from that table; the DNA served to infer D and trimming. The profile covers about 2.4 million clones, with 93% appearing a single time and around 0.4% taken by the ten largest. Sequenced material: naive CD4+ T cells from PBMCs. Regarding subset: CD45RA+ positively selected. This TCR derives from a man aged 18 to 30 in good health. Some clones in this sample may be carry-over from other donors' samples.

The CDR3 loop is CASSSSGGTPTDTQYF. The CDR3 DNA is TGTGCCAGCAGCTCCTCCGGCGGCACCCCAACAGATACGCAGTATTTT. This chain links TRBV28 with TRBJ2-3, with no clear D. The CDR3 has 16 amino acids. Germline V lookup: CDR1 MDHEN, CDR2 SYDVKM. Trimming pared 6 bases from V and 3 bases from J, leaving 19 bases between. Using reference TRBV28 and TRBJ2-3 for the parts outside the CDR3, the full variable domain is DVKVTQSSRYLVKRTGEKVFLECVQDMDHENMFWYRQDPGLGLRLIYFSYDVKMKEKGDIPEGYSVSREKKERFSLILESASTNQTSMYLCASSSSGGTPTDTQYFGPGTRLTVL.